The rows below give T cell receptor beta chains drawn from one sample of a study of blood T cell repertoires in COVID-19. Using immunoSEQ multiplex PCR, the repertoire was profiled, and TCRdb retains in-frame clones only, with some absent. The repertoire holds about 90,000 clones, about 87% seen once, with 17% in the top ten. Sequencing used peripheral blood. Receptor source: a human donor in a cohort sampled during active COVID-19. The CDR3 runs from the conserved cysteine through the conserved F or W.

J,V,CDR3
TRBJ2-1,TRBV7-2,CASSYSGTGGAHEQFF
TRBJ1-5,TRBV15,CATSRDLGRGQPQHF
TRBJ2-7,TRBV14,CASSQGGFGTYEQYF
TRBJ2-2,TRBV7-2,CASRWDRGNGELFF
TRBJ2-7,TRBV11-2,CASSLGGGFDEQYF
TRBJ2-2,TRBV4-1,CASSLGLAGNTGELFF
TRBJ2-3,TRBV20-1,CSANLEAQYF
TRBJ1-1,TRBV28,CASSPGQGNTEAFF
TRBJ1-5,TRBV5-5,CASSLGHQNQPQHF
TRBJ1-1,TRBV27,CASSLYTGTEAFF
TRBJ1-2,TRBV15,CATSRDLGLAYGYTF
TRBJ1-1,TRBV5-1,CASSWSGAEAFF
TRBJ1-6,TRBV6-5,CASRSGTANNSPLHF
TRBJ2-1,TRBV9,CASSVGGGGLNEQFF
TRBJ2-5,TRBV7-2,CASSLDRWAGETQYF
TRBJ2-2,TRBV7-2,CASSTRTGGVTGELFF